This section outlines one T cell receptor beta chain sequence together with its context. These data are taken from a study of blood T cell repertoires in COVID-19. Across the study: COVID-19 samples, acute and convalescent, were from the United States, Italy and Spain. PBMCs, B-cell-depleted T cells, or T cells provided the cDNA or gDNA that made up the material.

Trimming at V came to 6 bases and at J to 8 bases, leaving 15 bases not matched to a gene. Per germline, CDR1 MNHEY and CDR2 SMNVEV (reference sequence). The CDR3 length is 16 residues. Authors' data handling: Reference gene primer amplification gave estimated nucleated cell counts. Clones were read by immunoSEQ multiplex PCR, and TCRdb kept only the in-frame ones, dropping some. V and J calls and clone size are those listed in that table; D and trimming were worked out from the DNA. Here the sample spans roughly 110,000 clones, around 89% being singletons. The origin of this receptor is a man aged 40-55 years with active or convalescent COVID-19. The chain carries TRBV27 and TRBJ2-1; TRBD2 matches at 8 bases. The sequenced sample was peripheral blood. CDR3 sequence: CASSSTGTRRFDEQFF. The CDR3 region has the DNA TGTGCCAGCAGCAGCACCGGGACTAGAAGATTTGATGAGCAGTTCTTC.